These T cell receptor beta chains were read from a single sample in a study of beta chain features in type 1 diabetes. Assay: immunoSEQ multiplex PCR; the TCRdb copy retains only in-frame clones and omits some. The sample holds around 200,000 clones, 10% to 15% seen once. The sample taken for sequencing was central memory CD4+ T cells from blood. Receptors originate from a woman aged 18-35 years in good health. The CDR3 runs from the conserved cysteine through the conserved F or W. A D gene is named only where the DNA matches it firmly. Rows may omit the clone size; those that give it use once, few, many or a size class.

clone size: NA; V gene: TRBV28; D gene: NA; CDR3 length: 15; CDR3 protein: CASSPRTGTGNTIYF
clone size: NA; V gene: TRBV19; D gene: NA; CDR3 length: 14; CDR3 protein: CASRDRTLNTEAFF
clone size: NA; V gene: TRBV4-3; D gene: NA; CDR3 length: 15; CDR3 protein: CASSQDGLAKNIQYF
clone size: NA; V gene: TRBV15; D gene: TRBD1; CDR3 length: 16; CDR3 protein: CATSNAKQGAGDEQYF
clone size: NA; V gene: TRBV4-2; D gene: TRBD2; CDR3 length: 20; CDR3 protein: CASSQDPGTSGSLAKNIQYF
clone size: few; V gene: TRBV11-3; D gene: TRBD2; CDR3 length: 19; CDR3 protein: CASSSQGLAGGLAKNIQYF
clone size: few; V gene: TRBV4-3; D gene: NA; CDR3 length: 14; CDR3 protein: CASSQDPGRGGYTF
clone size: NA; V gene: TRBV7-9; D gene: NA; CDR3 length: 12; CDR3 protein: CASSLVLNEQFF
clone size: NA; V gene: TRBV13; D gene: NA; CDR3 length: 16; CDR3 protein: CASSARGVNKNTEAFF
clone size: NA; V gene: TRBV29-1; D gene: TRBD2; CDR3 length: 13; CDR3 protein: CSVRGLVGETQYF
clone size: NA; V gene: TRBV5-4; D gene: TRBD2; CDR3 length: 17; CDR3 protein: CASSSPQASGRTDTQYF
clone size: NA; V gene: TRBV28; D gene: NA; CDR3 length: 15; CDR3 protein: CASSHPGRVNQPQHF
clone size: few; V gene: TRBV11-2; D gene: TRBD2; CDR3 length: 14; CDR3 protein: CASSSGSLAGELFF
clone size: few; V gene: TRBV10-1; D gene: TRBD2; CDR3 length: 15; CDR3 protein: CASRGTSGRAYEQFF
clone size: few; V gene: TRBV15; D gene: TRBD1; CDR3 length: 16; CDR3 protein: CATSRELGQGHQPQHF
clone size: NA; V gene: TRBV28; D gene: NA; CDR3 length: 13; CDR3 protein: CASRPPLHYEQYF
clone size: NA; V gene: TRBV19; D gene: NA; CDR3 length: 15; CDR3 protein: CASRIGRGRGQPQHF
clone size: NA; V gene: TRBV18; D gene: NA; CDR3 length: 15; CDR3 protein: CASSPPGSLNTEAFF
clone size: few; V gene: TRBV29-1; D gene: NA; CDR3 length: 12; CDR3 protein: CSVTYMNTEAFF
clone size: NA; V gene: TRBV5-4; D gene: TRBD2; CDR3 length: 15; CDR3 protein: CASSLGGTRGDTQYF
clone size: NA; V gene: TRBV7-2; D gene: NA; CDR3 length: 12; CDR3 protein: CASSSPGAKTYF
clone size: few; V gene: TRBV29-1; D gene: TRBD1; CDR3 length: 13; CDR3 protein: CSVTGQVNTEAFF
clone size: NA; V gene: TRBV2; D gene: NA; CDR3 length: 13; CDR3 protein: CATSPPRRETQYF
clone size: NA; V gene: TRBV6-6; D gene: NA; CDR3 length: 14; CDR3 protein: CASSGTGRDTEAFF
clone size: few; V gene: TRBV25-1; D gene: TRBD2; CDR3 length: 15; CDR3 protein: CASSDSGRSTDTQYF
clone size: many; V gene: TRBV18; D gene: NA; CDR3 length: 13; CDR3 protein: CASSPSRNYGYTF
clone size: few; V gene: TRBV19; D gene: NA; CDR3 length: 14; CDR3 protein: CASSSGTFNEKLFF
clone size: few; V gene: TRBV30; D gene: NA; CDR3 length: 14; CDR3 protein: CAWTPGMTYNEQFF
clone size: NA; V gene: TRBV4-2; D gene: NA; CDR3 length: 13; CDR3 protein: CASSRQRYNEQFF
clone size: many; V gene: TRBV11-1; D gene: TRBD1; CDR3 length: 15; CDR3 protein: CASRDTGTGVYEQYF
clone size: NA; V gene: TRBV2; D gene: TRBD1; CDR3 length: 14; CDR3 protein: CASSKDRVAGELFF
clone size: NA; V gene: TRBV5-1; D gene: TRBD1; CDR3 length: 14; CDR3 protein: CASSLRQGEDGYTF
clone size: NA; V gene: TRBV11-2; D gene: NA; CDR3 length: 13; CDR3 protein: CASSLEGGRELFF
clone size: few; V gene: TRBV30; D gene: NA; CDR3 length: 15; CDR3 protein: CAWSVHRQVSYGYTF
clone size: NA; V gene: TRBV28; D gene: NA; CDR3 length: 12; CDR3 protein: CASTSGNYGYTF
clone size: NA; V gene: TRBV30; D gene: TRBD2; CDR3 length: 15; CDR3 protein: CAWSVASGRGDTQYF
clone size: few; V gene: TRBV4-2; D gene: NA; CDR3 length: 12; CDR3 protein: CASSPDSVEAFF
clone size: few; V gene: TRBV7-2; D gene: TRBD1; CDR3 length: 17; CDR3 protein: CASSLNPGQGSYNEQFF
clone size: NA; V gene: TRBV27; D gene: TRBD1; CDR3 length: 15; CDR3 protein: CASSLSGRGLYEQYF
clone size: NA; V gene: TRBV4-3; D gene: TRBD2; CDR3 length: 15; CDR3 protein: CASSQEAGAYNEQFF